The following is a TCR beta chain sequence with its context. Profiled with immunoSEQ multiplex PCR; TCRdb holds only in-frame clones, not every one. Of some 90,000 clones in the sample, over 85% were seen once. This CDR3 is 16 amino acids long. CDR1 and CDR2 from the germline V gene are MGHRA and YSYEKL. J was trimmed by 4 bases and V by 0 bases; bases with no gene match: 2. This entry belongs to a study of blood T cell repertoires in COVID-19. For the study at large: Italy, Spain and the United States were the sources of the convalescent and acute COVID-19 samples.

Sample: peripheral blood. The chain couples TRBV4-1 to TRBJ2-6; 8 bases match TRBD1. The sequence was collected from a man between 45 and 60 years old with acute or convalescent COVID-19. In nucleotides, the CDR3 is TGCGCCAGCAGCCAAGACAGGGGGCCCGGGGCCAACGTCCTGACTTTC. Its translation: CASSQDRGPGANVLTF.